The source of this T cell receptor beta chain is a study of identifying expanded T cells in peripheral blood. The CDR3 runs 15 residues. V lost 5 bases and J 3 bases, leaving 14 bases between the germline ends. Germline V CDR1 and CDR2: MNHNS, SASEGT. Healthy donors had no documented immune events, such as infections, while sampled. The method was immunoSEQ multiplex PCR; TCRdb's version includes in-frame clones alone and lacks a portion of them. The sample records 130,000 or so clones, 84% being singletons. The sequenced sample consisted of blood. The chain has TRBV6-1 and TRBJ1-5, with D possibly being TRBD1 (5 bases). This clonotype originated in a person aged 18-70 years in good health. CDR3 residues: CASSTRDSFNQPQHF. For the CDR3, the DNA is TGTGCCAGCAGTACACGAGACAGTTTCAATCAGCCCCAGCATTTT.